The clone carrying this T cell receptor beta chain was counted ten times or more. What it binds is unknown. The record originates from a study of T cell repertoires in cytomegalovirus infection. Whole-study context: An indication of both CMV infection and matching HLA type came from public TCR beta signatures. Whole-study findings and limits: Ex vivo, HLA-C-restricted CMV-specific TCR beta clonotypes prevailed over the rest of the response. Individuals carrying CMV plus the relevant HLA were identified by cumulative frequency of public TCR beta families.

MiXCR, applied by TCRdb to the reads, yields one record per CDR3 protein. The top ten clones hold about 22% of a sample with tens of thousands of distinct CDR3 sequences, under 5% of them seen once. The germline V and J ends were trimmed by 0 bases and 5 bases, with 11 bases remaining between them. The CDR3 totals 15 residues. The germline CDR1 and CDR2 sequences are SGHTA and FQGNSA. This receptor was identified in a human donor in good health (CMV status not recorded). Some clones in this sample may be carry-over from other donors' samples. The chain employs TRBV7-2 and TRBJ2-1; D is possibly TRBD2 (7 bases). The sample taken for sequencing was PBMCs. CDR3 sequence reads: CASSLAGGLNNEQFF. CDR3 sequence (DNA): TGTGCCAGCAGCTTAGCGGGGGGGCTAAACAATGAGCAGTTCTTC.